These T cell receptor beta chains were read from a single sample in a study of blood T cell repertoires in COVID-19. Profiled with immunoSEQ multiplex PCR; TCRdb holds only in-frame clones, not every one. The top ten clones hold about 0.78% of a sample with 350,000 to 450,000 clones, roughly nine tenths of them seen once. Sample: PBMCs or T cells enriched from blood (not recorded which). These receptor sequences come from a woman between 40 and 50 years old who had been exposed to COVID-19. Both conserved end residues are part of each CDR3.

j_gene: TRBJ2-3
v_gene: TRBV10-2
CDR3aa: CASSGWTALDTQYF

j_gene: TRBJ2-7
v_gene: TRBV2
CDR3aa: CASSETGLREAHYEQYF

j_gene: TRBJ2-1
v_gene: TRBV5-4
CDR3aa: CASSSGQEQFF

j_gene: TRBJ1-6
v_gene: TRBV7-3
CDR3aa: CASSLDYNSPLHF

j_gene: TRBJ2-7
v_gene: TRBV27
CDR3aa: CASSWGTGDYEQYF

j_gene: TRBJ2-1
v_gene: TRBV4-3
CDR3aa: CASSQDTAASYNEQFF

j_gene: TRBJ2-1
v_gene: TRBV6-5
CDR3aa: CASSLAGGKNEQFF

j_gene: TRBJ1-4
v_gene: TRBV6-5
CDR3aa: CASSPDSLPNEKLFF

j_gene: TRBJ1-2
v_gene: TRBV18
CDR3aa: CASSAERLNYGYTF

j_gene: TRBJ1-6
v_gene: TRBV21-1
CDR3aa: CASGSRGEDNSPLHF

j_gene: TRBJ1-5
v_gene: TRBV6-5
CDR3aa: CASSFDRLNQPQHF

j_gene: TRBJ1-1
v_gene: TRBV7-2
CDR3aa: CASSSTWAPLNEAFF

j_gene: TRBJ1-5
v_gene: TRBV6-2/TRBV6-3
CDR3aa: CASSRDSSQPQHF

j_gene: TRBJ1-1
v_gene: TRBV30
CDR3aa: CAWTSLPEGRFRAFF

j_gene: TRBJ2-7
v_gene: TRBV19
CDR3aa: CASSIGLAGFSYEQYF

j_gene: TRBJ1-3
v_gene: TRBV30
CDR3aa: CAWSEWHNGNTIYF

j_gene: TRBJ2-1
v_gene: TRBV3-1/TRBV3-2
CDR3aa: CASSQSLVNNEQFF

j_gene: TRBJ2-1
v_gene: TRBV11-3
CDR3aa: CASSLGLTSGRHNEQFF

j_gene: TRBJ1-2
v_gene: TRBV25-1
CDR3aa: CASSGRGRGYTF

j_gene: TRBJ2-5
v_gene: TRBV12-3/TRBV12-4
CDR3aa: CASSAGGETQYF

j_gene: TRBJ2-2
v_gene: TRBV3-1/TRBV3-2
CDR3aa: CASNYRSDTGELFF

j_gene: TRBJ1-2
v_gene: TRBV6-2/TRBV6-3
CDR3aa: CASSVGQGDGYTF

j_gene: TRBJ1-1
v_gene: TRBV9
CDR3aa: CASSGARGGTEAFF

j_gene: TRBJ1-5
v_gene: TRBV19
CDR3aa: CASSGTGGNNQPQHF

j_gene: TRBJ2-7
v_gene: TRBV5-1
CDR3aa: CASSLPLGGEQYF

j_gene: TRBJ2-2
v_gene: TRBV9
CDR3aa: CASQRDTGELFF

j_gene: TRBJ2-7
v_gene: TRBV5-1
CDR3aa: CASSKGQGGASYEQYF

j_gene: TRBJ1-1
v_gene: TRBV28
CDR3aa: CASSFRARRPNTEAFF

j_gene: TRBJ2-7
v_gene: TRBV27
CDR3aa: CASSVTGVYEQYF

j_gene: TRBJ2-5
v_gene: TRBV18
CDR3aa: CASSPSTGLTQYF

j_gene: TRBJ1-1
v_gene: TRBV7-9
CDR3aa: CASSLGTKRNTEAFF

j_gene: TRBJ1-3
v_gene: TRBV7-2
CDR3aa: CASSLTMRDSGNTIYF